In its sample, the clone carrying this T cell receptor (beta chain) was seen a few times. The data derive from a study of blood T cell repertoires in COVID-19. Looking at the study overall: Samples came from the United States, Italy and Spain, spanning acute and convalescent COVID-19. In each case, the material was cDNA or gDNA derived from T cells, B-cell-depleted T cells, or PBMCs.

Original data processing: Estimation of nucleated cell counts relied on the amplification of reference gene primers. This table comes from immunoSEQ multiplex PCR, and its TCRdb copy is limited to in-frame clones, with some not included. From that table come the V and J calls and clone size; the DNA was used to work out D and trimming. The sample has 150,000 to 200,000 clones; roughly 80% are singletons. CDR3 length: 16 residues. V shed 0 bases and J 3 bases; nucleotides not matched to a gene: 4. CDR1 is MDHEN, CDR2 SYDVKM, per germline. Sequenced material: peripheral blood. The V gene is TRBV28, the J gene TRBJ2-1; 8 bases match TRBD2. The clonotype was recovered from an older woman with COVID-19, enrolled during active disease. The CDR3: CASSLWSGSFYNEQFF. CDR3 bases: TGTGCCAGCAGTTTATGGAGCGGGAGCTTCTACAATGAGCAGTTCTTC.